The present entry profiles one T cell receptor (beta chain) with its context. Its target is not known. The CDR3 consists of 12 residues. J lost 11 bases, V lost 6 bases, and 8 bases had no gene match. Germline CDR1 and CDR2: SGHTA and FQGNSA. This entry belongs to a study of T cell responses to AZD1222 COVID-19 vaccine. Findings of the study overall: Seropositive status at baseline applied to only 5 or 6 AZD1222 recipients.

Some clones are missing from TCRdb's copy, which holds only in-frame ones; the method was immunoSEQ multiplex PCR. The repertoire holds about 160,000 clones, with 92% as singletons. Sequencing used peripheral blood, obtained on day 0 of MenACWY control vaccination. The chain has TRBV7-2 and TRBJ1-1, with 8 positions matching TRBD1. This clonotype was obtained from an adult in good health. The DNA for the CDR3 is TGTGCCAGCAGGTCCCTGACAGGGGTCGCTTTCTTT. Its translation is CASRSLTGVAFF.